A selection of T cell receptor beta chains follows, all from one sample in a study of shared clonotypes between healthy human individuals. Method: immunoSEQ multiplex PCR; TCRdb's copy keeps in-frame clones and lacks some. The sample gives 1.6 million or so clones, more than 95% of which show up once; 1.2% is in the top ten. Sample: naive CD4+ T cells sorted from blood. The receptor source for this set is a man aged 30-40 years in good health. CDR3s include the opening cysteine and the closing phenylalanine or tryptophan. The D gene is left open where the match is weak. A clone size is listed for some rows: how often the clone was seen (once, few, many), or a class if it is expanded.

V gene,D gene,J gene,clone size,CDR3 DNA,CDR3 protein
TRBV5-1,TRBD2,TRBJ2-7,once,TGCGCCAGCAGCTCGTTAGCGGGAGTCGGGGGCTACGAGCAGTACTTC,CASSSLAGVGGYEQYF
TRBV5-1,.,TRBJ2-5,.,TGCGCCAGCAAGCTTATAGGCGGGGAGACCCAGTACTTC,CASKLIGGETQYF
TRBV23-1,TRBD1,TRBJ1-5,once,TGCGCCAGCAGTAGTTGGACAGGGGGCGAAAATCAGCCCCAGCATTTT,CASSSWTGGENQPQHF
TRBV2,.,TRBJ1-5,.,TGTGCCAGCAGACAGGGACTAAATCAGCCCCAGCATTTT,CASRQGLNQPQHF
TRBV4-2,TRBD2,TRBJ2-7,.,TGTGCCAGCAGCCAAGCGTCTAGCGGGGAGACCTACGAGCAGTACTTC,CASSQASSGETYEQYF
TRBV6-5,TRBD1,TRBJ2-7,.,TGTGCCAGCAGCCGACAGGGGGTAAGCTACGAGCAGTACTTC,CASSRQGVSYEQYF
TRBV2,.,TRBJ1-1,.,TGTGCCAGCAGTGCGCGGGGAGGGCTTAACACTGAAGCTTTCTTT,CASSARGGLNTEAFF
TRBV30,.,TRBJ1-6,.,TGTGCCTGGAGTGTACACAGGGTGGACTCCTATAATTCACCCCTCCACTTT,CAWSVHRVDSYNSPLHF
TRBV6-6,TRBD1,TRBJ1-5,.,TGTGCCAGCAGTCCAAAGACAGGGCAGCCCCAGCATTTT,CASSPKTGQPQHF
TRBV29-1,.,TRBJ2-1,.,TGCAGCGTTGAAGATCGCTCGAATGAGCAGTTCTTC,CSVEDRSNEQFF
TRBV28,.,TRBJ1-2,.,TGTGCCAGCTCCCGGGGTAACTATGGCTACACCTTC,CASSRGNYGYTF